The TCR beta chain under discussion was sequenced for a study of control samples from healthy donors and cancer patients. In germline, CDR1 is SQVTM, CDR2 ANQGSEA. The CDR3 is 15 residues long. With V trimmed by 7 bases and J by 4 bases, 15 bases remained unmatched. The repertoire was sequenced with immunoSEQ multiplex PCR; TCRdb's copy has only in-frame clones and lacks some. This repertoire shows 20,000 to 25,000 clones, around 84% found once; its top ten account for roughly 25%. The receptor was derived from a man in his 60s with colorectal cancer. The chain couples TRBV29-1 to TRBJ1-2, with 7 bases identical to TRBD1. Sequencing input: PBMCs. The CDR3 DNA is TGCAGCGCTGGACAGGATAGCACACGGGGCTATGGCTACACCTTC. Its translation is CSAGQDSTRGYGYTF.